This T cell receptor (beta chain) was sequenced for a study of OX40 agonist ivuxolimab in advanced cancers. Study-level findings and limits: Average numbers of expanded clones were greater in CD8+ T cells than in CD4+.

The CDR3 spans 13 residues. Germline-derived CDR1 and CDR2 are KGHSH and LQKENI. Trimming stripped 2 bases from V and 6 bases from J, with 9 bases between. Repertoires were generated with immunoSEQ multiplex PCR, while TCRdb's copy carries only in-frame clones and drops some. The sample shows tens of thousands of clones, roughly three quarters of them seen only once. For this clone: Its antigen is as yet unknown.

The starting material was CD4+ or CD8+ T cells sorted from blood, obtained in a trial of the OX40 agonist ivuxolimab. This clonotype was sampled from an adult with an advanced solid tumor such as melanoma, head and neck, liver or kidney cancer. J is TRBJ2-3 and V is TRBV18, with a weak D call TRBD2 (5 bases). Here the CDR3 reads CASSPGSHDTQYF. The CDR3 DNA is TGTGCCAGCTCACCAGGGAGTCATGATACGCAGTATTTT.